What follows are 20 T cell receptor beta chains derived from one specimen sequenced in a study of control samples from healthy donors and cancer patients. The data were produced by immunoSEQ multiplex PCR, yet TCRdb's version contains in-frame clones alone and is incomplete. Among tens of thousands of clones listed, roughly nine tenths were seen once. Sequencing was performed on PBMCs. These receptors were collected from a woman in her 50s with colorectal cancer.

The chain employs TRBV4-3 and TRBJ1-1, with TRBD1 matching over 11 bases. Per germline, CDR1 LGHNA and CDR2 YSLEER. The CDR3 runs 13 residues. After removal of 8 bases from V and 7 bases from J, the junction contained 6 bases not matched to a gene. CDR3 nucleotide sequence: TGCGCCAGCTCTCCGGGACAGGGGGTTGAAGCTTTCTTT. Translating it yields CASSPGQGVEAFF.

This chain links TRBV29-1 with TRBJ1-2; 8 nucleotides align to TRBD1. V shed 7 bases, J shed 4 bases, and the junction held 5 bases outside the gene matches. Looked up from germline, CDR1 is SQVTM and CDR2 is ANQGSEA. The CDR3 runs to 12 residues. In nucleotides, the CDR3 is TGCAGCGCCGGAGGACAGGGCTATGGCTACACCTTC. Its translation: CSAGGQGYGYTF.

The V and J genes are TRBV12-3 or TRBV12-4 and TRBJ1-4; possible D gene TRBD1, 5 bases. This CDR3 is 13 amino acids long. Trimming took off 9 bases at V and 3 bases at J, with 11 bases between the two ends. The CDR3 DNA is TGTGCCAGTTCAGGGAGTTCTAATGAAAAACTGTTTTTT. It codes for CASSGSSNEKLFF.

The chain combines TRBV19 with TRBJ2-3, with D possibly TRBD2 on 6 matching bases. CDR1 is LNHDA, CDR2 SQIVND, per germline (reference sequence). Deletions cut 8 bases from V and 4 bases from J, with 13 bases between. There are 13 residues in the CDR3. CDR3 loop: CASAEGGADTQYF. The CDR3 DNA sequence: TGTGCCAGTGCGGAGGGTGGGGCAGATACGCAGTATTTT.

This chain connects TRBV5-1 to TRBJ2-1, with 8 bases identical to TRBD2. Unmatched junction bases numbered 11, after V lost 1 base and J lost 8 bases. Germline V CDR1 and CDR2: SGHRS, YFSETQ. This CDR3 is 16 amino acids long. The CDR3 DNA follows: TGCGCCAGCAGCTTGAGGCTACGCGGGGGGCGGGATGAGCAGTTCTTC. This sequence encodes CASSLRLRGGRDEQFF. The full variable domain, completed using reference TRBV5-1 and TRBJ2-1, is KAGVTQTPRYLIKTRGQQVTLSCSPISGHRSVSWYQQTPGQGLQFLFEYFSETQRNKGNFPGRFSGRQFSNSRSEMNVSTLELGDSALYLCASSLRLRGGRDEQFFGPGTRLTVL.

This clone was detected only a few times. This chain joins TRBV2 and TRBJ2-5; 10 bases agree with TRBD1. The germline gives CDR1 SNHLY, CDR2 FYNNEI. Trimming cost V 7 bases and J 5 bases; bases outside gene matches: 7. This CDR3 has 14 residues. Written as DNA, the CDR3 is TGTGCCAGCACCGGGACAGGGGTGGTGGAGACCCAGTACTTC. Protein product: CASTGTGVVETQYF.

The chain is built from TRBV6-1 and TRBJ1-1, with 9 bases lining up with TRBD1. Germline CDR1 reads MNHNS; CDR2 reads SASEGT. Trimming cost V 3 bases and J 11 bases; bases outside gene matches: 4. The CDR3 loop spans 12 amino acids. DNA of the CDR3: TGTGCCAGCAGTGAGTGGACAGGGGAGGCTTTCTTT. It translates to CASSEWTGEAFF.

The V and J genes are TRBV5-1 and TRBJ2-2; a possible D gene is TRBD1 (5 bases). The V end was cut by 4 bases, the J end by 0 bases, with 25 bases between. Germline CDR1 reads SGHRS; CDR2 reads YFSETQ. The CDR3 contains 20 residues. The chain's CDR3 is CASSLEPRQGSNPNTGELFF. The CDR3 DNA reads as TGCGCCAGCAGCCTAGAACCGAGGCAGGGCTCAAACCCGAACACCGGGGAGCTGTTTTTT.

The chain joins TRBV9 to TRBJ2-1; D is perhaps TRBD2 (5 bases). With 0 bases removed from V and 8 bases from J, the gap between germline ends came to 9 bases. The CDR3 runs 13 residues. Looked up from germline, CDR1 is SGDLS and CDR2 is YYNGEE. CDR3 nucleotides: TGTGCCAGCAGCGTAGAGCTGGGAGATGAGCAGTTCTTC. Protein: CASSVELGDEQFF.

The rearrangement uses TRBV7-9 and TRBJ1-6, with D perhaps matching TRBD1 (5 bases). Germline lookup yields CDR1 SEHNR and CDR2 FQNEAQ (reference sequence). The V gene lost 5 bases and the J gene lost 9 bases, with 17 bases spanning the gap. There are 15 residues in the CDR3. Here the CDR3 reads CASSLGDLIGSPLHF. The CDR3 nucleotides read TGTGCCAGCAGCCTAGGGGACTTAATAGGTTCACCCCTCCACTTT.

CDR3 in DNA: TGTGCCAGCAGTTACGGACAGGGGACCTATGGCTACACCTTC. Its protein product is CASSYGQGTYGYTF. The chain links TRBV6-2 or TRBV6-3 to TRBJ1-2, with 9 bases matching TRBD1. The CDR3 contains 14 residues. CDR1 and CDR2 from the germline V gene are MNHEY and SVGEGT. V gave up 2 bases and J gave up 4 bases; unmatched junction bases: 2.

The chain uses TRBV6-1 and TRBJ1-5, with 8 bases identical to TRBD1. This CDR3 has 15 amino acids. V was pared by 2 bases and J by 3 bases, with 3 bases of the junction left unmatched. Germline assignment: CDR1 MNHNS and CDR2 SASEGT. CDR3 DNA sequence: TGTGCCAGCAGTGAAAAGACAGGGGTCAATCAGCCCCAGCATTTT. This translates into CASSEKTGVNQPQHF.

This chain links TRBV21-1 with TRBJ2-7; the table's D call, TRBD1, was not checked against the DNA. TRBV21-1 is assigned pseudogene status. This CDR3 contains 15 residues. CDR3 region: CASSKGGPGFYEQYV. CDR3 in DNA: TGTGCCAGCAGCAAAGGGGGGCCAGGGTTCTACGAGCAGTACGTC.

This clone has just one count. The rearrangement uses TRBV6-6 and TRBJ1-4, with TRBD1 as a possible D gene (6 bases). The germline V and J ends were trimmed by 5 bases and 0 bases, with 13 bases remaining between them. The length of the CDR3 is 16 residues. Germline CDR1 MNHNY, CDR2 SVGAGI (reference sequence). The CDR3 loop reads CASSLGQTATNEKLFF. DNA of the CDR3: TGTGCCAGCAGTCTCGGACAGACTGCAACTAATGAAAAACTGTTTTTT.

This sequence joins TRBV7-9 and TRBJ2-5; D possibly matches TRBD1 or TRBD2 (6 bases each). This CDR3 is 15 amino acids long. V was cut by 2 bases and J by 5 bases, with 15 bases left in between. The germline CDR1 and CDR2 sequences are SEHNR and FQNEAQ (reference sequence). CDR3 nucleotide sequence: TGTGCCAGCAGCTTAAGGATCGGGGGCTTTGAGACCCAGTACTTC. This codes for CASSLRIGGFETQYF.

J is TRBJ2-2 and V is TRBV27; D may match TRBD1 or TRBD2 (5 bases each). The length of the CDR3 is 16 residues. Trimming pared 6 bases from V and 5 bases from J, leaving 19 bases between. The germline V gene has CDR1 MNHEY and CDR2 SMNVEV (reference sequence). The CDR3, as DNA: TGTGCCAGCAGAAAGGGACCATCCTGGGGAACCGGGGAGCTGTTTTTT. Its translation: CASRKGPSWGTGELFF.

V gene TRBV10-3 combines with J gene TRBJ1-1, with unresolved D. CDR1 is ENHRY and CDR2 is SYGVKD in the germline V gene. This CDR3 spans 13 amino acids. V was pared by 6 bases and J by 2 bases, with 10 bases between. The CDR3 DNA sequence: TGTGCCATCAGAATACAGAGTAACACTGAAGCTTTCTTT. Translation: CAIRIQSNTEAFF.

The rearrangement links TRBV5-1 to TRBJ2-5; D is possibly TRBD1 or TRBD2 (7 bases each). This CDR3 spans 14 amino acids. V was trimmed by 7 bases and J by 4 bases, leaving 17 bases between them. Germline CDR1 and CDR2: SGHRS and YFSETQ. The CDR3: CASVKGAGAETQYF. In DNA form, the CDR3 reads TGCGCCAGCGTGAAGGGGGCGGGGGCAGAGACCCAGTACTTC.

This clone is classed as medium-sized (0.01 to 0.1%). The chain employs TRBV4-3 and TRBJ1-2; possibly TRBD1 for D (6 bases). Germline CDR1 LGHNA, CDR2 YSLEER. V gave up 0 bases and J gave up 5 bases, with 16 bases separating them. CDR3 length: 16 amino acids. CDR3 protein: CASSQEYGGPGYGYTF. The DNA of the CDR3 is TGCGCCAGCAGCCAAGAGTATGGGGGCCCAGGATATGGCTACACCTTC.

This chain uses TRBV18 with TRBJ1-2; D may be TRBD1 (6 bases). Germline V lookup: CDR1 KGHSH, CDR2 LQKENI. The CDR3 has 14 amino acids. V shed 2 bases and J shed 2 bases, with 9 bases lying between them. CDR3 sequence reads: CASSPGGLNYGYTF. CDR3 coding DNA: TGTGCCAGCTCACCAGGGGGCCTCAACTATGGCTACACCTTC.